This TCR beta chain was captured by sequencing in a study of T cell clonality in common variable immunodeficiency. Study-level points and caveats: In common variable immunodeficiency, TCR beta chains reportedly carried fewer deletions and N-nucleotide insertions. Shared TCRbeta clones were fewer between CVID subjects than controls.

In regard to this clone: Its antigen is as yet unknown. The DNA ends 3 residues before the CDR3 does, and the rest of the CDR3 is filled in from the germline J gene.

CVID and control samples used equivalent genomic DNA input. Data came from immunoSEQ multiplex PCR; TCRdb stores just in-frame clones and leaves some out. The sample has tens of thousands of clones, none seen only once; the top ten hold 3% to 3.5%. This CDR3 is 12 amino acids long. Germline V gene lookup returns CDR1 SGHTA and CDR2 FQGNSA. Trimming took 5 bases from V and 2 from J, leaving 6 bases between them. Blood samples were heparinized, about 4.5 to 8 ml per donor. The genes are TRBV7-2 and TRBJ1-2, with unresolved D. This sequence originates from a human donor with common variable immunodeficiency. Input material: peripheral blood mononuclear cells. CDR3 DNA (partial): TGTGCCAGCAGCAGGGCGAACTATGGC. It is translated as CASSRANYG. The whole CDR3 reads CASSRANYGYTF.